The 8 T cell receptor beta chains listed next were all sequenced from one sample in a study of T cells after yellow fever vaccination. One entry per CDR3 protein results from TCRdb running MiXCR on the 5' RACE reads. The sample records more than 90,000 distinct CDR3 sequences, roughly 7.2% being singletons. Sequencing was performed on CD4+ T cells sorted from PBMCs, taken approximately 40 days after the first yellow fever vaccination. The receptors come from a man between 18 and 29 years old who received the YFV17D yellow fever vaccine.

CDR3 DNA: TGTGCCAGCAGCTCCCTCCGGGACTTTTGGGGACAAGAGACCCAGTACTTC. As protein: CASSSLRDFWGQETQYF. The rearrangement links TRBV5-6 to TRBJ2-5, with D possibly matching TRBD2 (6 bases). Germline assignment: CDR1 SGHDT and CDR2 YYEEEE. Trimming removed 3 bases at V and 2 bases at J, with 20 bases between. The CDR3 is made up of 17 amino acids.

This clonotype appeared many times. The chain is built from TRBV5-1 and TRBJ2-2; no definite D call. Trimming took 2 bases from V and 7 from J, leaving 6 bases between them. The CDR3 runs 12 residues. CDR1 and CDR2 (germline): SGHRS, YFSETQ. The CDR3 reads CASSFLGGELFF. The DNA of the CDR3 is TGCGCCAGCAGCTTCCTGGGCGGGGAGCTGTTTTTT.

The CDR3 region is CASSPDQATYEQYV. The CDR3 bases are TGTGCCAGCTCACCAGATCAAGCTACCTACGAGCAGTACGTC. The rearrangement uses TRBV18 and TRBJ2-7; D not resolved. CDR3 length equals 14 residues. Germline CDR1 reads KGHSH; CDR2 reads LQKENI. V was trimmed by 2 bases and J by 2 bases, leaving 10 bases between them.

This clonotype was counted at least ten times. The genes are TRBV4-1 and TRBJ2-2, with TRBD1 matching over 10 bases. Per the germline V gene, CDR1 is MGHRA and CDR2 is YSYEKL. J was trimmed by 2 bases and V by 6 bases; bases with no gene match: 9. The CDR3 runs to 17 residues. In DNA form, the CDR3 reads TGCGCCAGCAGTCGCTGGACAGGGGGTTTTAACACCGGGGAGCTGTTTTTT. This codes for CASSRWTGGFNTGELFF.

This clonotype was found a few times. The chain links TRBV4-2 to TRBJ1-2; D is ambiguous. The CDR3 runs 12 residues. Germline-derived CDR1 and CDR2 are LGHNA and YNFKEQ. Trimming left V 0 bases short and J 13 bases short, with 12 bases between. The CDR3 nucleotides read TGTGCCAGCAGCCAAGAGGGAGAGCCCTCCACCTTC. It codes for CASSQEGEPSTF.

This clonotype occurred many times. V is TRBV5-1 and J is TRBJ2-7, with D unclear. V was pared by 2 bases and J by 3 bases, with 9 bases between. There are 13 residues in the CDR3. Germline CDR1 SGHRS, CDR2 YFSETQ. CDR3 sequence (DNA): TGCGCCAGCAGCTTAGCGCCGAGCTACGAGCAGTACGTC. This translates into CASSLAPSYEQYV.

This clonotype came up many times. CDR3 DNA: TGTGCCAGCAGCGACAGGGGGACTCAGCCCCAGCATTTT. It yields the protein CASSDRGTQPQHF. The chain carries TRBV6-1 and TRBJ1-5, with 9 positions matching TRBD1. The V gene end was trimmed by 6 bases and the J gene end by 6 bases; junction bases not matched to a gene: 3. Germline CDR1 reads MNHNS; CDR2 reads SASEGT. This CDR3 is 13 amino acids long.

The chain links TRBV6-1 to TRBJ2-1; possibly TRBD1 for D (5 bases). CDR1 MNHNS and CDR2 SASEGT come from the germline V gene. This CDR3 contains 16 residues. V was clipped by 5 bases and J by 5 bases, with 19 bases between them. The CDR3 DNA reads TGTGCCAGCAGTCCGCCGACAGCCACCCTTAACAATGAGCAGTTCTTC. This codes for CASSPPTATLNNEQFF.